These 29 T cell receptor beta chains originate from one sample sequenced in a study of cytomegalovirus exposure and HLA in healthy donors (dated by TCRdb to the late 2010s). Library prep was done by the immunoSEQ multiplex PCR assay. The multiplex PCR relied on a mix of 60 forward primers for TCR Vbeta segments and 13 reverse primers for TCR Jbeta segments. This immuneACCESS table, as held by TCRdb, lists in-frame sequences with V and J called but not all clones. Of the missing ones, under half trace to an unresolved V gene in checked studies; the others have no known cause. In this sample the table shows approximately 110,000 clones, under 85% of which occur a single time. The top ten clonotypes cover roughly 8.6% of the sample. Sequencing used PBMCs. The receptor source for this set is a woman in her thirties or forties in good health and CMV-seropositive.

The V gene is TRBV20-1, the J gene TRBJ1-2; 7 bases agree with TRBD1. The CDR3 has 9 amino acids. Germline V CDR1 and CDR2: DFQATT, SNEGSKA (reference sequence). The CDR3 DNA reads as TGCAGCCCAGGGGGTGGCTACACCTTC. Translation: CSPGGGYTF.

This sequence joins TRBV28 and TRBJ2-1; D unclear. The length of the CDR3 is 14 residues. Per germline, CDR1 MDHEN and CDR2 SYDVKM. Trimming left V 7 bases short and J 4 bases short, with 14 bases between. The CDR3 coding sequence is TGTGCCAGCACCAGTATCTCGGGTTACAATGAGCAGTTCTTC. Translated: CASTSISGYNEQFF.

This chain joins TRBV11-2 and TRBJ2-5; D is unresolved. Germline lookup yields CDR1 SGHAT and CDR2 FQNNGV. Trimming stripped 0 bases from V and 0 bases from J, with 8 bases between. The CDR3 has 15 residues. The CDR3 nucleotides are TGTGCCAGCAGCTTAGATATGAGGTACCAAGAGACCCAGTACTTC. Translating it yields CASSLDMRYQETQYF.

CDR3 DNA: TGTGCCAGTAGTATTTTTCCAGGGGCGAGGAACACTGAAGCTTTCTTT. Its protein product is CASSIFPGARNTEAFF. The chain recombines TRBV19 with TRBJ1-1; TRBD1 might be the D (6 bases). The germline V and J ends were trimmed by 3 bases and 1 base, with 15 bases remaining between them. The length of the CDR3 is 16 residues. Looked up from germline, CDR1 is LNHDA and CDR2 is SQIVND (reference sequence).

The chain joins TRBV6-1 to TRBJ1-2; TRBD1 might be the D (6 bases). Trimming took off 8 bases at V and 2 bases at J, with 15 bases between the two ends. This CDR3 has 14 residues. Germline V lookup: CDR1 MNHNS, CDR2 SASEGT. CDR3 bases: TGTGCCAGCCAAATACAACAGGGAAACTATGGCTACACCTTC. It is translated as CASQIQQGNYGYTF.

This sequence joins TRBV29-1 and TRBJ2-5; 7 bases map to TRBD1. This CDR3 comprises 13 residues. V was clipped by 6 bases and J by 5 bases; unmatched bases: 9. Germline V gene data show CDR1 as SQVTM and CDR2 as ANQGSEA. CDR3 nucleotides: TGCAGCGTGAACAGGGGACCTGGGGAGACCCAGTACTTC. It yields the protein CSVNRGPGETQYF.

The chain uses TRBV7-2 and TRBJ1-6, with 7 bases aligning to TRBD1. Germline CDR1 and CDR2: SGHTA and FQGNSA. The V and J ends lost 5 bases and 2 bases, in that order; junction bases with no gene match: 9. This CDR3 is built from 17 residues. The CDR3 sequence: CASSLQGTSPYNSPLHF. The CDR3 DNA is TGTGCCAGCAGCCTACAGGGGACAAGCCCCTATAATTCACCCCTCCACTTT.

The chain is built from TRBV6-5 and TRBJ2-7; D may be TRBD1 (6 bases). The ends were cut back, 0 bases at V and 0 bases at J, with 12 bases in the middle. The germline V gene encodes CDR1 MNHEY and CDR2 SVGAGI. CDR3 length equals 16 residues. CDR3 coding DNA: TGTGCCAGCAGTTACTCGATTGGACAGCCCTCCTACGAGCAGTACTTC. Amino acids: CASSYSIGQPSYEQYF.

The chain uses TRBV18 and TRBJ2-7; perhaps TRBD1 as D (5 bases). The ends were cut back, 6 bases at V and 2 bases at J, with 14 bases in the middle. Looked up from germline, CDR1 is KGHSH and CDR2 is LQKENI. The CDR3 runs 14 residues. CDR3 loop: CASSQGRSAYEQYF. CDR3 nucleotides: TGTGCCAGCTCCCAGGGTAGGTCCGCCTACGAGCAGTACTTC.

The J gene is TRBJ1-5, the V gene TRBV19, with D possibly TRBD1 on 6 matching bases. The germline V gene encodes CDR1 LNHDA and CDR2 SQIVND (reference sequence). The germline V and J ends were trimmed by 5 bases and 5 bases, with 22 bases remaining between them. The CDR3 spans 17 residues. This CDR3 is CASSSRRGGRGDQPQHF. CDR3 DNA: TGTGCCAGTAGTTCCCGACGAGGGGGAAGGGGCGATCAGCCCCAGCATTTT.

This chain links TRBV7-9 with TRBJ2-3; D might be TRBD1 (6 bases). The CDR3 spans 16 residues. The V gene's germline CDR1 is SEHNR and CDR2 FQNEAQ (reference sequence). V was cut by 5 bases and J by 0 bases, with 15 bases left in between. The DNA for the CDR3 is TGTGCCAGCAGCCCTAGACAGGCCTACAGCACAGATACGCAGTATTTT. This codes for CASSPRQAYSTDTQYF.

This clone turned up a few times. For the CDR3, the DNA is TGTGCCAGCAGTGAATGGGTAGCGCGGAGCAATCAGCCCCAGCATTTT. Protein product: CASSEWVARSNQPQHF. The chain couples TRBV6-1 to TRBJ1-5; D unresolved. CDR1 MNHNS and CDR2 SASEGT come from the germline V gene. The germline V and J ends were trimmed by 2 bases and 1 base, with 12 bases remaining between them. CDR3 size: 16 residues.

The chain uses TRBV19 and TRBJ1-2; D gene ambiguous. This CDR3 is built from 13 residues. Germline CDR1 LNHDA, CDR2 SQIVND (reference sequence). Trimming cost V 3 bases and J 8 bases, with 13 bases left between them. CDR3 residues: CASSILGFGGYTF. The CDR3 DNA follows: TGTGCCAGTAGTATCCTCGGGTTTGGCGGCTACACCTTC.

The rearrangement joins TRBV2 to TRBJ2-1; 7 positions agree with TRBD1. This CDR3 is built from 14 residues. The junction had 8 bases not matched to a gene; V was cut back by 8 bases and J by 4 bases. Germline lookup yields CDR1 SNHLY and CDR2 FYNNEI. The CDR3 DNA is TGTGCCAGCGGGTCCGGGACAGAGTACAATGAGCAGTTCTTC. Translating it yields CASGSGTEYNEQFF.

This sequence joins TRBV5-8 and TRBJ2-1, with 7 bases identical to TRBD2. Looked up from germline, CDR1 is SGHTS and CDR2 is YDEGEE. This CDR3 has 17 residues. Trimming cost V 4 bases and J 0 bases; bases outside gene matches: 10. The CDR3 region is CASSKGLLTSSYNEQFF. CDR3 nucleotides: TGTGCCAGCAGCAAGGGACTACTCACCAGCTCCTACAATGAGCAGTTCTTC.

The rearrangement links TRBV19 to TRBJ2-1; 8 bases are a match to TRBD2. In germline, CDR1 is LNHDA, CDR2 SQIVND (reference sequence). V gave up 6 bases and J gave up 3 bases; unmatched junction bases: 4. CDR3 length: 14 residues. This chain's CDR3 is CASRVGLDYNEQFF. Written as DNA, the CDR3 is TGTGCCAGTAGGGTGGGACTAGACTACAATGAGCAGTTCTTC.

This clone showed up just once. This sequence joins TRBV18 and TRBJ2-3; no clear D gene. V lost 6 bases, J lost 0 bases, and 10 bases lay in between. The CDR3 contains 14 residues. CDR1 is KGHSH and CDR2 is LQKENI in the germline V gene. The chain's CDR3 is CASSPVTSTDTQYF. In DNA, the CDR3 is TGTGCCAGCTCTCCGGTTACGAGCACAGATACGCAGTATTTT.

This clone showed up just a few times. This sequence joins TRBV4-3 and TRBJ2-1; 7 bases are shared with TRBD1. Germline V gives CDR1 LGHNA, CDR2 YSLEER. This CDR3 region has 17 residues. V lost 0 bases to trimming and J lost 9 bases; unmatched junction nucleotides: 14. The CDR3 loop is CASSQDLKQGRFGEQFF. The CDR3 nucleotides are TGCGCCAGCAGCCAAGACCTAAAACAGGGGCGATTTGGTGAGCAGTTCTTC.

Turning to this clone: One end of the junction is discordant with germline, which a read error may explain. This chain uses TRBV28 with TRBJ2-7; 10 bases are a match to TRBD1. The CDR3 loop spans 16 amino acids. Germline CDR1 reads MDHEN; CDR2 reads SYDVKM. CDR3 residues: CASSSMTGGASHEQYF. The CDR3 nucleotides are TGTGCCAGCAGTTCGATGACAGGGGGCGCCTCCCACGAGCAGTACTTC.

This chain connects TRBV5-1 to TRBJ1-1; TRBD1 matches 7 bases. V dropped 0 bases and J dropped 2; count of bases not matched to a gene: 4. This CDR3 has 15 amino acids. CDR1 and CDR2 from the germline V gene are SGHRS and YFSETQ. The CDR3 sequence: CASSLGGTDNTEAFF. CDR3 coding DNA: TGCGCCAGCAGCTTGGGAGGGACAGATAACACTGAAGCTTTCTTT.

J is TRBJ1-5 and V is TRBV6-1, with 7 bases lining up with TRBD1. With 5 bases clipped from V and 4 bases from J, the junction kept 5 bases outside the gene matches. The CDR3 extends over 14 amino acids. CDR1 is MNHNS and CDR2 is SASEGT in the germline V gene. CDR3 DNA: TGTGCCAGCAGTTCGGGACAGCGGAATCAGCCCCAGCATTTT. Translated: CASSSGQRNQPQHF.

The chain uses TRBV4-2 and TRBJ2-7; the match to TRBD2 covers 8 bases. There are 13 residues in the CDR3. V lost 7 bases, J lost 2 bases, and 4 bases stayed unmatched. CDR1 and CDR2 from the germline V gene are LGHNA and YNFKEQ. In DNA, the CDR3 is TGTGCCAGCACAGACGGGGGGGCCTACGAGCAGTACTTC. As protein: CASTDGGAYEQYF.

The chain employs TRBV29-1 and TRBJ1-1; D may be TRBD1 (6 bases). The ends were cut back, 5 bases at V and 4 bases at J, with 14 bases in the middle. Per germline, CDR1 SQVTM and CDR2 ANQGSEA. This CDR3 has 13 amino acids. CDR3 residues: CSVNRDMGTEAFF. CDR3 sequence (DNA): TGCAGCGTTAACCGGGACATGGGCACTGAAGCTTTCTTT.

This clone was seen more than once but under ten times. The rearrangement links TRBV7-9 to TRBJ2-5; TRBD1 matches at 7 bases. V was pared by 5 bases and J by 4 bases, with 13 bases of the junction left unmatched. The CDR3 spans 16 residues. The germline gives CDR1 SEHNR, CDR2 FQNEAQ (reference sequence). The DNA of the CDR3 is TGTGCCAGCAGCCCCGGGACAGTCGATAGGGGAGAGACCCAGTACTTC. Amino acid sequence: CASSPGTVDRGETQYF.

V is TRBV2 and J is TRBJ1-2; 8 bases are shared with TRBD1. The CDR3 contains 15 residues. J was trimmed by 0 bases and V by 1 base; bases with no gene match: 1. Per the germline V gene, CDR1 is SNHLY and CDR2 is FYNNEI. CDR3 bases: TGTGCCAGCAGTGAAGGGGACAGGACTAACTATGGCTACACCTTC. Residues: CASSEGDRTNYGYTF.

This clone has a handful of counts. The chain links TRBV2 to TRBJ2-2, with 8 positions matching TRBD1. After removal of 7 bases from V and 7 bases from J, the junction contained 5 bases not matched to a gene. Germline lookup yields CDR1 SNHLY and CDR2 FYNNEI. The CDR3 has 13 residues. The CDR3 loop is CASMGQDNGELFF. Written as DNA, the CDR3 is TGTGCCAGCATGGGACAGGATAACGGGGAGCTGTTTTTT.

About this clone itself: A read error may produce the germline difference seen at one junction end. The chain links TRBV7-9 to TRBJ1-1; D remains ambiguous. This CDR3 region has 12 residues. Germline V gene sequence: CDR1 SEHNR, CDR2 FQNEAQ (reference sequence). This CDR3 is CSSTPVNTEAFF. CDR3 DNA: TGTTCCAGCACGCCAGTCAACACTGAAGCTTTCTTT.

CDR3 sequence reads: CSAAGQWAEQYF. CDR3 coding DNA: TGCAGCGCTGCGGGACAGTGGGCCGAGCAGTACTTC. V usage is TRBV29-1 and J usage is TRBJ2-7; a weak D match, TRBD1 (7 bases). This CDR3 contains 12 residues. The germline gives CDR1 SQVTM, CDR2 ANQGSEA. V was cut by 7 bases and J by 6 bases, with 16 bases left in between.

The chain uses TRBV6-5 and TRBJ2-2, with unresolved D. Trimming removed 2 bases from V and 9 bases from J, with 10 bases in between. CDR3 length: 13 residues. Germline V gene data show CDR1 as MNHEY and CDR2 as SVGAGI. CDR3 coding DNA: TGTGCCAGCAGTTACCAGGCTGTCAGGGAGCTGTTTTTT. This gives the protein CASSYQAVRELFF.